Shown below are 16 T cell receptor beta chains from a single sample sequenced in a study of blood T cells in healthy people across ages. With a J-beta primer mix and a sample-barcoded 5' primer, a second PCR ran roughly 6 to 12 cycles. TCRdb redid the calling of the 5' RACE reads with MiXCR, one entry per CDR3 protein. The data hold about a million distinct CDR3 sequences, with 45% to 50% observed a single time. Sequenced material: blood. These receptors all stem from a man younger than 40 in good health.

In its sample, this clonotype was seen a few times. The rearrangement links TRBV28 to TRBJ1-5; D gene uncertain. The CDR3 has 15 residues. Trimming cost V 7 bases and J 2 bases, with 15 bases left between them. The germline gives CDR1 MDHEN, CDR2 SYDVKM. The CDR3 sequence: CASTSRSLGNQPQHF. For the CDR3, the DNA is TGTGCCAGCACCTCGAGGAGTCTGGGCAATCAGCCCCAGCATTTT.

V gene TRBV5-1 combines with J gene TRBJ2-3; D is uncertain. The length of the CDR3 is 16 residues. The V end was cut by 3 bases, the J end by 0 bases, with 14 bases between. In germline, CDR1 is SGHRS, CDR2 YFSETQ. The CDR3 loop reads CASSSSGQRSTDTQYF. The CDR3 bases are TGCGCCAGCAGCTCGTCGGGCCAAAGGAGCACAGATACGCAGTATTTT.

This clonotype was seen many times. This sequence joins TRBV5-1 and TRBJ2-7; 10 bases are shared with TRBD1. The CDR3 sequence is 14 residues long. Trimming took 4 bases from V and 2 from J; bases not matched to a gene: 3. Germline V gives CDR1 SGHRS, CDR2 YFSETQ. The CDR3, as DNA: TGCGCCAGCAGCAACGACAGGGGGCCCTACGAGCAGTACTTC. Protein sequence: CASSNDRGPYEQYF. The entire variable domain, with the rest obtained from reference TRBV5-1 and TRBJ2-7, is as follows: KAGVTQTPRYLIKTRGQQVTLSCSPISGHRSVSWYQQTPGQGLQFLFEYFSETQRNKGNFPGRFSGRQFSNSRSEMNVSTLELGDSALYLCASSNDRGPYEQYFGPGTRLTVT.

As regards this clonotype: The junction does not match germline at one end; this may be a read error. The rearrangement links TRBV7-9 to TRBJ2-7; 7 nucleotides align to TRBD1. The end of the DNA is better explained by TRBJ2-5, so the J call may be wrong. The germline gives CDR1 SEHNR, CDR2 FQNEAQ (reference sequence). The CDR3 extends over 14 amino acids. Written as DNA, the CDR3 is TGTGCCAACAGCTCACCGACAGGGCTGGAGACCCAGTACTTC. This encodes CANSSPTGLETQYF.

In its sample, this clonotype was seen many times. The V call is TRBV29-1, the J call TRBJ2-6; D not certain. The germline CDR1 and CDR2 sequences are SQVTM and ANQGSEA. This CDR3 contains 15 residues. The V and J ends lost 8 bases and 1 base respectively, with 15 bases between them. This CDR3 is CSFLGSESGANVLTF. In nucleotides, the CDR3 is TGCAGCTTTTTAGGGTCCGAATCTGGGGCCAACGTCCTGACTTTC. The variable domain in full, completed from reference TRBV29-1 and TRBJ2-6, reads SAVISQKPSRDICQRGTSLTIQCQVDSQVTMMFWYRQQPGQSLTLIATANQGSEATYESGFVIDKFPISRPNLTFSTLTVSNMSPEDSSIYLCSFLGSESGANVLTFGAGSRLTVL.

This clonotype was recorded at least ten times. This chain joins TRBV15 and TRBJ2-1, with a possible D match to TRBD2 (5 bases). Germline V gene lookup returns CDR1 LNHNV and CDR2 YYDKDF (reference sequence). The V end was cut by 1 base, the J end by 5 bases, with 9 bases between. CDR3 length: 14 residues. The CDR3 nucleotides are TGTGCCACCAGCAGAGGGACTGGAAACAATGAGCAGTTCTTC. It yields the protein CATSRGTGNNEQFF.

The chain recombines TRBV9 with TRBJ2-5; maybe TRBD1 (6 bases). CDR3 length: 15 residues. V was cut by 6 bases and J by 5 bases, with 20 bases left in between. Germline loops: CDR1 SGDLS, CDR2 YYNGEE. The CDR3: CASTLSQGQGETQYF. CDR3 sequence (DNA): TGTGCCAGCACCCTATCGCAGGGTCAGGGGGAGACCCAGTACTTC.

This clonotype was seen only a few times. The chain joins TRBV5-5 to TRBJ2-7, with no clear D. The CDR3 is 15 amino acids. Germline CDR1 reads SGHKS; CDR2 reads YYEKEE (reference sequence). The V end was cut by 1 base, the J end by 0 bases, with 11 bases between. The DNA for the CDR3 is TGTGCCAGCAGCTTGTACGAGACGGTCTCCTACGAGCAGTACTTC. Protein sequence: CASSLYETVSYEQYF.

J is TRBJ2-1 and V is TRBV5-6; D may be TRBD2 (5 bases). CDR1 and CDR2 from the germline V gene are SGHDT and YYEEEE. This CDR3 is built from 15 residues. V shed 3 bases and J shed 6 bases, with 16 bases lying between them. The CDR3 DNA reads TGTGCCAGCAGCTCAACGGGATCTTGGGCCAATGAGCAGTTCTTC. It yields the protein CASSSTGSWANEQFF.

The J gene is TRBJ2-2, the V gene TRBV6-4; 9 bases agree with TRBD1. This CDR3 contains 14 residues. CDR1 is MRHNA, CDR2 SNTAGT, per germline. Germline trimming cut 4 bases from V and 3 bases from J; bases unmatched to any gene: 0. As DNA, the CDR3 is TGTGCCAGCAGTGGGGACAGGGACACCGGGGAGCTGTTTTTT. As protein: CASSGDRDTGELFF.

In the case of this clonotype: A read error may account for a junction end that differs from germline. As DNA, the CDR3 is TGTGCCAGCAGTGAATCCTACGATGAGCAGTTCTTC. Protein sequence: CASSESYDEQFF. This chain links TRBV6-2 or TRBV6-3 with TRBJ2-1; D is uncertain. This CDR3 spans 12 amino acids. Germline CDR1 and CDR2: MNHEY and SVGEGT.

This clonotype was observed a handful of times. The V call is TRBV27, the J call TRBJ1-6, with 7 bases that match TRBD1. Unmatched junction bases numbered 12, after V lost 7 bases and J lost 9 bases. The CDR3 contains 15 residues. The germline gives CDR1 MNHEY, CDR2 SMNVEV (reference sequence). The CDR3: CASMTGRRFGSPLHF. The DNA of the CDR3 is TGTGCCAGCATGACAGGGCGAAGGTTTGGTTCACCCCTCCACTTT.

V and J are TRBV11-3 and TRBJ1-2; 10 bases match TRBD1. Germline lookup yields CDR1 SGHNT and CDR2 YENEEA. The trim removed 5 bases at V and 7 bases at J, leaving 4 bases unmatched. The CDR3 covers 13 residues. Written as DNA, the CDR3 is TGTGCCAGCAGCATCGGGGACAGGGGTGGCTACACCTTC. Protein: CASSIGDRGGYTF.

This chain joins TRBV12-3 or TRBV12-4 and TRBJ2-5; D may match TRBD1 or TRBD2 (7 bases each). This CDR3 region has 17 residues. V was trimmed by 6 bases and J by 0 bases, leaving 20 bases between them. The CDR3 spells CASSSGSGGVYQETQYF. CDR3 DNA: TGTGCCAGCAGCTCAGGATCAGGGGGGGTGTACCAAGAGACCCAGTACTTC.

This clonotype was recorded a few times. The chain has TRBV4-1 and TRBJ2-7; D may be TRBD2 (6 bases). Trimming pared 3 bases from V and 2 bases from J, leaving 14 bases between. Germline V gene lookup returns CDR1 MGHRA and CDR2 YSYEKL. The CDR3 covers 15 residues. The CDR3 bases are TGCGCCAGCAGCCACCTCAGGGAGGTAACCTACGAGCAGTACTTC. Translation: CASSHLREVTYEQYF.

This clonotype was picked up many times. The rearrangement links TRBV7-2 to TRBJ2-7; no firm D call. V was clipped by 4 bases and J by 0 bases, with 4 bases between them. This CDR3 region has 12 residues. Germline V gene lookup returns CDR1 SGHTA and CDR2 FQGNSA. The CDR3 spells CASSSYSYEQYF. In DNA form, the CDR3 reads TGTGCCAGCAGCTCCTACTCCTACGAGCAGTACTTC.